The next 26 T cell receptor beta chains were all read from a single sample in a study of cytomegalovirus exposure and HLA in healthy donors. The repertoire was sequenced with immunoSEQ multiplex PCR; TCRdb's copy has only in-frame clones and lacks some. The sample includes 200,000 to 300,000 clones, around 87% of them seen just once. Specimen: PBMCs. These receptors all come from a woman between 25 and 40 years old in good health and CMV-seropositive.

The chain joins TRBV7-6 to TRBJ2-1; TRBD2 agrees at 9 bases. The J segment lost 8 bases and the V segment lost 1 base, leaving 9 bases of the junction unmatched. The CDR3 contains 16 residues. Per germline, CDR1 SGHVS and CDR2 FNYEAQ. Here the CDR3 reads CASSLGVGTSPHEQFF. The CDR3 DNA is TGTGCCAGCAGCTTAGGGGTGGGGACTAGCCCCCATGAGCAGTTCTTC.

As for this clone: The sample has other DNA sequences that encode this CDR3 too. The chain recombines TRBV7-2 with TRBJ2-1; 7 positions match TRBD1. Germline trimming cut 1 base from V and 6 bases from J; bases unmatched to any gene: 0. Per germline, CDR1 SGHTA and CDR2 FQGNSA. This CDR3 has 13 amino acids. The CDR3 loop is CASSLGQGNEQFF. The CDR3 DNA follows: TGTGCCAGCAGCTTAGGACAGGGCAATGAGCAGTTCTTC.

The chain recombines TRBV11-2 with TRBJ2-1; D unclear. Trimming took off 1 base at V and 10 bases at J, with 11 bases between the two ends. The CDR3 length is 13 residues. Per germline, CDR1 SGHAT and CDR2 FQNNGV. In DNA, the CDR3 is TGTGCCAGCAGCTTAGTCCCCGGGTCCGAGCAGTTCTTC. It yields the protein CASSLVPGSEQFF.

This chain connects TRBV18 to TRBJ2-6, with 9 bases lining up with TRBD1. Germline V gene data show CDR1 as KGHSH and CDR2 as LQKENI. Trimming removed 2 bases from V and 0 bases from J; junction bases left unmatched: 2. The CDR3 is made up of 17 amino acids. CDR3 region: CASSPGTGLSGANVLTF. The DNA for the CDR3 is TGTGCCAGCTCACCAGGGACAGGGCTCTCTGGGGCCAACGTCCTGACTTTC.

This chain connects TRBV25-1 to TRBJ2-3; D may be TRBD2 (5 bases). Trimming removed 1 base at V and 2 bases at J, with 10 bases between. The germline gives CDR1 MGHDK, CDR2 SYGVNS. CDR3 length: 15 amino acids. The CDR3 spells CASSEFRGYTDTQYF. The CDR3 DNA is TGTGCCAGCAGTGAATTTAGAGGGTACACAGATACGCAGTATTTT.

The J gene is TRBJ1-2, the V gene TRBV10-3, with 8 positions matching TRBD1. V lost 4 bases, J lost 0 bases, and 10 bases stayed unmatched. The CDR3 is 17 amino acids. Germline-derived CDR1 and CDR2 are ENHRY and SYGVKD. The CDR3 reads CAISVRDRHHTNYGYTF. The CDR3 DNA follows: TGTGCCATCAGTGTCCGGGACAGGCACCATACTAACTATGGCTACACCTTC.

This clone showed up just a few times. This chain links TRBV27 with TRBJ1-2, with 7 positions matching TRBD1. With 6 bases clipped from V and 1 base from J, the junction kept 5 bases outside the gene matches. The CDR3 sequence is 14 residues long. Germline CDR1 and CDR2: MNHEY and SMNVEV (reference sequence). The CDR3 DNA reads TGTGCCAGCAGCCCCCGACAGGGTAACTATGGCTACACCTTC. Its translation: CASSPRQGNYGYTF.

The rearrangement joins TRBV6-5 to TRBJ2-7; D is undetermined. The V and J ends lost 0 bases and 8 bases respectively, with 11 bases between them. The CDR3 runs to 13 residues. Germline V CDR1 and CDR2: MNHEY, SVGAGI. The CDR3 nucleotides read TGTGCCAGCAGTTACTCCTATACTACGAAGCAGTACTTC. It translates to CASSYSYTTKQYF.

The chain uses TRBV6-1 and TRBJ2-3; D uncertain. The CDR3 is 12 residues long. V shed 3 bases and J shed 2 bases, with 3 bases lying between them. Germline V gene sequence: CDR1 MNHNS, CDR2 SASEGT. The DNA for the CDR3 is TGTGCCAGCAGTGACTTCACAGATACGCAGTATTTT. This translates into CASSDFTDTQYF.

The chain carries TRBV6-1 and TRBJ2-7; no firm D call. Germline CDR1 is MNHNS and CDR2 is SASEGT. The CDR3 contains 14 residues. V was trimmed by 4 bases and J by 0 bases, leaving 10 bases between them. The CDR3 spells CASSAGLSSYEQYF. The CDR3 nucleotides read TGTGCCAGCAGTGCCGGGTTGAGCTCCTACGAGCAGTACTTC.

This clone has only a few counts. This chain uses TRBV19 with TRBJ2-7, with 7 bases matching TRBD1. Germline V lookup: CDR1 LNHDA, CDR2 SQIVND (reference sequence). Trimming took 7 bases from V and 5 from J; bases not matched to a gene: 8. This CDR3 comprises 13 residues. In DNA, the CDR3 is TGTGCCAGTAACGCGGACAGGTTTCACGAGCAGTACTTC. It codes for CASNADRFHEQYF. Full variable domain (outside the CDR3, taken from reference TRBV19 and TRBJ2-7): DGGITQSPKYLFRKEGQNVTLSCEQNLNHDAMYWYRQDPGQGLRLIYYSQIVNDFQKGDIAEGYSVSREKKESFPLTVTSAQKNPTAFYLCASNADRFHEQYFGPGTRLTVT.

The V and J genes are TRBV19 and TRBJ2-5; D ambiguous. This CDR3 region has 13 residues. Germline CDR1 reads LNHDA; CDR2 reads SQIVND (reference sequence). Trimming pared 4 bases from V and 0 bases from J, leaving 6 bases between. The CDR3 spells CASSKTNQETQYF. Written as DNA, the CDR3 is TGTGCCAGTAGTAAGACAAACCAAGAGACCCAGTACTTC. The whole variable domain, filled in from reference TRBV19 and TRBJ2-5, reads DGGITQSPKYLFRKEGQNVTLSCEQNLNHDAMYWYRQDPGQGLRLIYYSQIVNDFQKGDIAEGYSVSREKKESFPLTVTSAQKNPTAFYLCASSKTNQETQYFGPGTRLLVL.

The rearrangement uses TRBV7-3 and TRBJ2-1; 9 nucleotides align to TRBD2. The CDR3 has 19 amino acids. Germline CDR1 is SGHTA and CDR2 is FQGTGA. The junction had 17 bases not matched to a gene; V was cut back by 1 base and J by 7 bases. CDR3 sequence reads: CASSLNGGSASGARNEQFF. The CDR3 coding sequence is TGTGCCAGCAGCTTAAATGGGGGTTCGGCTAGCGGGGCACGTAATGAGCAGTTCTTC.

The chain couples TRBV19 to TRBJ1-2, with D possibly matching TRBD1 (5 bases). The germline V and J ends were trimmed by 5 bases and 5 bases, with 12 bases remaining between them. Germline loops: CDR1 LNHDA, CDR2 SQIVND (reference sequence). This CDR3 has 13 residues. The CDR3 sequence is CASSSGTEYGYTF. CDR3 nucleotide sequence: TGTGCCAGTAGTTCCGGGACTGAGTATGGCTACACCTTC.

This chain connects TRBV27 to TRBJ2-7; the match to TRBD2 covers 9 bases. Germline V gene sequence: CDR1 MNHEY, CDR2 SMNVEV (reference sequence). CDR3 length equals 14 residues. V shed 6 bases, J shed 4 bases, and the junction held 7 bases outside the gene matches. CDR3 in amino acids: CASSWGGRAYEQYF. The DNA for the CDR3 is TGTGCCAGCAGCTGGGGCGGGAGGGCTTACGAGCAGTACTTC.

The J gene is TRBJ2-7, the V gene TRBV6-6; 10 nucleotides line up with TRBD1. The germline V gene has CDR1 MNHNY and CDR2 SVGAGI (reference sequence). J was trimmed by 2 bases and V by 3 bases; bases with no gene match: 4. This CDR3 is 15 amino acids long. The CDR3 region has the DNA TGTGCCAGCAGTTATGCGGGGACAGGGGCCTACGAGCAGTACTTC. Its translation is CASSYAGTGAYEQYF.

The chain joins TRBV27 to TRBJ1-2; 7 bases are a match to TRBD1. The V segment lost 6 bases and the J segment 4 bases; nucleotides outside the gene matches: 17. Germline assignment: CDR1 MNHEY and CDR2 SMNVEV (reference sequence). The CDR3 extends over 17 amino acids. The CDR3 sequence is CASSLAGGSTRFYGYTF. CDR3 nucleotides: TGTGCCAGCAGCCTGGCAGGGGGATCGACACGATTCTATGGCTACACCTTC.

The V call is TRBV7-3, the J call TRBJ2-5; the match to TRBD2 covers 12 bases. CDR1 is SGHTA, CDR2 FQGTGA, per germline. J was trimmed by 5 bases and V by 5 bases; bases with no gene match: 9. This CDR3 region has 16 residues. CDR3 in DNA: TGTGCCAGCAGCCCCGCTAGCGGGAGGGCCCTGGAGACCCAGTACTTC. This translates into CASSPASGRALETQYF.

The rearrangement links TRBV30 to TRBJ2-7, with D perhaps TRBD2 (5 bases). The ends were cut back, 4 bases at V and 4 bases at J, with 17 bases in the middle. Germline values: CDR1 GTSNPN, CDR2 SVGIG (reference sequence). The CDR3 has 14 amino acids. The CDR3 region is CAWTPPGSGYEQYF. In nucleotides, the CDR3 is TGTGCCTGGACACCCCCGGGAAGTGGTTACGAGCAGTACTTC.

For this clone: At one of its ends the junction is not consistent with the germline gene, which may arise from a read error. The chain couples TRBV7-7 to TRBJ2-2; 9 bases match TRBD2. The CDR3 has 15 amino acids. Germline V gene data show CDR1 as SSHAT and CDR2 as FNYEAQ (reference sequence). The CDR3, as DNA: TGTGCTAGCAGCTTAGGGGGACTAGCTGCCGGGGAGCTGTTTTTT. Translating it yields CASSLGGLAAGELFF.

The genes are TRBV6-1 and TRBJ1-2; 7 bases match TRBD1. Germline loops: CDR1 MNHNS, CDR2 SASEGT. The CDR3 loop spans 13 amino acids. Germline trimming cut 4 bases from V and 4 bases from J; bases unmatched to any gene: 3. CDR3 loop: CASSAQGVYGYTF. The CDR3 DNA is TGTGCCAGCAGTGCCCAGGGGGTCTATGGCTACACCTTC.

J is TRBJ2-1 and V is TRBV5-1; no reliable D call. Germline V lookup: CDR1 SGHRS, CDR2 YFSETQ. The germline V and J ends were trimmed by 6 bases and 0 bases, with 10 bases remaining between them. This CDR3 is 14 amino acids long. The CDR3 region has the DNA TGCGCCAGCACCCCGGTTTCCTCCTACAATGAGCAGTTCTTC. This translates into CASTPVSSYNEQFF.

The chain carries TRBV11-2 and TRBJ2-2; 9 nucleotides agree with TRBD2. Germline CDR1 SGHAT, CDR2 FQNNGV. The CDR3 spans 16 residues. V dropped 0 bases and J dropped 6; count of bases not matched to a gene: 5. The CDR3 nucleotides are TGTGCCAGCAGCTTAGAGTTAGCGGGAGTCTCCGGGGAGCTGTTTTTT. This gives the protein CASSLELAGVSGELFF.

V is TRBV19 and J is TRBJ1-5, with 9 bases lining up with TRBD1. Germline values: CDR1 LNHDA, CDR2 SQIVND (reference sequence). The junction had 6 bases not matched to a gene; V was cut back by 6 bases and J by 6 bases. The CDR3 runs 14 residues. CDR3 region: CASRITGGTQPQHF. CDR3 DNA sequence: TGTGCCAGTAGAATCACAGGGGGCACTCAGCCCCAGCATTTT.

This clone is a singleton in its sample. V usage is TRBV6-6 and J usage is TRBJ2-1; 8 bases fit TRBD1. The trim removed 3 bases at V and 10 bases at J, leaving 11 bases unmatched. CDR1 MNHNY and CDR2 SVGAGI come from the germline V gene (reference sequence). CDR3 length: 15 residues. The CDR3 DNA is TGTGCCAGCAGTTATATTCACAGGGGGGCCGAGGAGCAGTTCTTC. Its translation is CASSYIHRGAEEQFF.

V usage is TRBV19 and J usage is TRBJ2-1; 12 bases fit TRBD2. Germline V gene sequence: CDR1 LNHDA, CDR2 SQIVND (reference sequence). This CDR3 region has 15 residues. Trimming took 9 bases from V and 3 from J; bases not matched to a gene: 6. The DNA of the CDR3 is TGTGCCAGCCAGACTAGCGGGAGCGACTACAATGAGCAGTTCTTC. Translation gives CASQTSGSDYNEQFF.